This TCR beta chain originates from a study of blood T cell repertoires in COVID-19. Across the whole study: Sites in the United States, Italy and Spain provided acute and convalescent COVID-19 samples. PBMCs, B-cell-depleted T cells, or T cells provided the cDNA or gDNA that made up the material.

Per the original methods: Scientists estimated how many nucleated cells there were by amplifying reference gene primers. Assay: immunoSEQ multiplex PCR; the TCRdb copy retains only in-frame clones and omits some. D and trimming were read from the DNA, whereas the V and J calls and clone size are those reported in that table. The table has 63,000 or so clones, around 86% seen once; the top ten hold about 4.2%. The V gene lost 4 bases and the J gene lost 2 bases, with 15 bases spanning the gap. Germline assignment: CDR1 LNHDA and CDR2 SQIVND (reference sequence). This CDR3 is 15 amino acids long. This receptor was obtained from a man aged 70-80 years with active COVID-19. The V call is TRBV19, the J call TRBJ2-7, with a possible D match to TRBD1 (8 bases). Sequences were obtained from peripheral blood. The CDR3 sequence: CASSRGGTGTYEQYF. Written as DNA, the CDR3 is TGTGCCAGTAGTAGGGGGGGGACAGGAACCTACGAGCAGTACTTC.